These T cell receptor beta chains were read from a single sample in a study of T cell changes during pregnancy in multiple sclerosis. Assay used: immunoSEQ multiplex PCR; TCRdb lists only in-frame clones, some missing. Here the sample spans tens of thousands of clones, around 90% being singletons. The material was peripheral blood, obtained in the second trimester of pregnancy. These receptors were collected from a female donor with multiple sclerosis, enrolled in a pregnancy study. Both conserved end residues are part of each CDR3.

TRBJ1-5	TRBV4-2	CASSQDGDQPQHF
TRBJ2-7	TRBV7-2	CASGSGATYEQYF
TRBJ2-3	TRBV5-1	CASSTWTSGDTDTQYF
TRBJ2-3	TRBV30	CAWSVQGGTDTQYF
-	TRBV28	CASQQQGKGYEQYF
TRBJ1-2	TRBV28	CASSSRDRGLSNYGYTF
TRBJ1-1	TRBV6-5	CASSLSSAQPEAFF
TRBJ1-1	TRBV5-1	CASSLAGESHTEAFF
TRBJ2-1	TRBV6-4	CASSAGGGGNEQFF
TRBJ2-1	TRBV5-6	CASSQDSYNEQFF
TRBJ2-1	TRBV4-3	CASSQGLASGDREQFF
TRBJ2-2	TRBV6-4	CASSDGTNTGELFF
TRBJ2-1	TRBV18	CASSPTRDYNEQFF
TRBJ2-1	TRBV18	CASSPPPSGRVRSYNEQFF
TRBJ1-1	TRBV2	CASRRTLEYTEAFF
TRBJ1-6	TRBV19	CASRSQSGGSPLHF
TRBJ1-2	TRBV28	CASTNRDRANYGYTF
TRBJ2-7	TRBV12-5	CASGSPAVAGVNTYEQYF
TRBJ1-2	TRBV25-1	CASSEPYYGYTF
TRBJ2-7	TRBV6-1	CASKGTSGGLKQYF
TRBJ1-3	TRBV11-3	CASSTQRGMKNTIYF
TRBJ1-1	TRBV9	CASTFLTTRITEAFF
TRBJ2-1	TRBV6-4	CASSANPSSYNEQFF
TRBJ1-5	TRBV19	CASSPRHGQGWEYSNQPQHF
TRBJ2-1	TRBV6-6	CASSYGTSGIVEQFF
TRBJ2-5	TRBV19	CASSIDTFGGREETQYF
TRBJ1-1	TRBV6-5	CASSGSWTLSTEAFF
TRBJ2-1	TRBV7-2	CASSSRQGANNEQFF
TRBJ2-5	TRBV6-6	CASRVSGGGAGETQYF
TRBJ1-5	TRBV7-2	CASSLFTGNQPQHF
TRBJ1-1	TRBV11-2	CASSLVSTNTEAFF
TRBJ2-7	TRBV13	CASSLLSTNYEQYF
TRBJ2-7	TRBV27	CASSIRKSSYEQYF
TRBJ2-1	TRBV9	CASSVGLAEANEQFF
TRBJ1-2	TRBV9	CASSAATGGYGYTF
TRBJ2-1	TRBV11-2	CASSLGGTSGGFEQFF
TRBJ2-3	TRBV7-3	CASSEGQGLDTQYF
TRBJ1-1	TRBV11-3	CASGIGGAKAFF
TRBJ2-1	TRBV19	CASMVGPAYNEQFF
TRBJ2-5	TRBV7-8	CASSLGRLGETQYF
TRBJ1-6	TRBV19	CASSIVGTGQSSYNSPLHF
TRBJ2-7	TRBV10-3	CAIRGGGREGDEQYF
TRBJ1-3	TRBV2	CASSRENGSGNTIYF
TRBJ2-3	TRBV5-1	CASSSRLPGDTQYF
TRBJ2-1	TRBV18	CASSSGRLSYNEQFF
TRBJ1-1	TRBV6-5	CASSYSQGAAFF
TRBJ2-3	TRBV25-1	CASSPRYDTQYF
TRBJ2-1	TRBV28	CASRSGGGAYNEQFF
TRBJ2-2	TRBV7-2	CASSLTSGKNTGELFF
TRBJ2-3	TRBV30	CAYGGGPEGTDTQYF